Shown below are 8 T cell receptor beta chains from a single sample sequenced in a study of cytomegalovirus exposure and HLA in healthy donors. A multiplex PCR was run with 60 Vbeta primers and 13 Jbeta primers. Clones were read by immunoSEQ multiplex PCR, and TCRdb kept only the in-frame ones, dropping some. There are 100,000 to 150,000 clones in the sample; 78% occur only once, and under 13% lies in the top ten. Sequencing was done on a sample of PBMCs. These receptors originate from a man aged 25 to 40 in good health and CMV-seropositive.

This rearrangement joins TRBV6-6 to TRBJ2-7; D is possibly TRBD1 (6 bases). Germline V gene data show CDR1 as MNHNY and CDR2 as SVGAGI (reference sequence). This CDR3 has 15 amino acids. With 2 bases removed from V and 3 bases from J, the gap between germline ends came to 14 bases. The CDR3 DNA sequence: TGTGCCAGCAGTTACAGCCGAGACAGGTACTACGAGCAGTACTTC. Translation: CASSYSRDRYYEQYF.

The chain joins TRBV5-1 to TRBJ1-3, with 7 bases lining up with TRBD1. Germline CDR1 reads SGHRS; CDR2 reads YFSETQ. The V gene end was trimmed by 5 bases and the J gene end by 0 bases; junction bases not matched to a gene: 5. The length of the CDR3 is 15 residues. CDR3 protein: CASSYTGASGNTIYF. Here the CDR3 DNA reads TGCGCCAGCAGTTATACAGGGGCCTCTGGAAACACCATATATTTT.

This clone was observed a handful of times. The V gene is TRBV9, the J gene TRBJ2-3, with D uncertain. The CDR3 totals 13 residues. Trimming pared 0 bases from V and 4 bases from J, leaving 6 bases between. Germline CDR1 reads SGDLS; CDR2 reads YYNGEE. Here the CDR3 reads CASSVVPADTQYF. In nucleotides, the CDR3 is TGTGCCAGCAGCGTAGTTCCCGCAGATACGCAGTATTTT.

This chain links TRBV6-1 with TRBJ1-2; TRBD1 matches at 9 bases. The CDR3 contains 17 residues. The germline V gene has CDR1 MNHNS and CDR2 SASEGT. Trimming cost V 1 base and J 3 bases; bases outside gene matches: 9. The CDR3 reads CASSEVGDRVVDYGYTF. The CDR3 bases are TGTGCCAGCAGTGAAGTCGGGGACAGGGTTGTAGACTATGGCTACACCTTC.

V and J are TRBV4-1 and TRBJ2-3; a possible D gene is TRBD2 (7 bases). V lost 0 bases and J lost 8, with 18 bases in between. Germline CDR1 and CDR2: MGHRA and YSYEKL. This CDR3 has 16 residues. CDR3 sequence reads: CASSQETSQGIGTQYF. Written as DNA, the CDR3 is TGCGCCAGCAGCCAAGAGACTAGCCAGGGGATCGGTACGCAGTATTTT.

Only a few counts were recorded for this clone. The gene calls are TRBV4-3 and TRBJ2-5, with 13 bases that match TRBD2. The germline V gene encodes CDR1 LGHNA and CDR2 YSLEER. CDR3 length: 20 amino acids. V dropped 0 bases and J dropped 4; count of bases not matched to a gene: 14. The CDR3 region is CASSQDLVTSGRKFRETQYF. Here the CDR3 DNA reads TGCGCCAGCAGCCAAGATTTGGTGACTAGCGGGAGGAAATTTCGAGAGACCCAGTACTTC.

This clone appeared a few times. The chain combines TRBV27 with TRBJ2-6; D call uncertain. Deletions cut 2 bases from V and 2 bases from J, with 7 bases between. Germline CDR1 MNHEY, CDR2 SMNVEV (reference sequence). The CDR3 length is 15 residues. The CDR3 spells CASSLGLAGANVLTF. CDR3 nucleotide sequence: TGTGCCAGCAGTTTAGGCCTGGCTGGGGCCAACGTCCTGACTTTC.

The V gene is TRBV9, the J gene TRBJ1-1; D gene ambiguous. Trimming removed 4 bases at V and 1 base at J, with 11 bases between. CDR3 length: 14 residues. CDR1 is SGDLS and CDR2 is YYNGEE in the germline V gene. The CDR3 DNA reads TGTGCCAGCAGCCCGCCTAGCGGGAACACTGAAGCTTTCTTT. This encodes CASSPPSGNTEAFF.